What follows are 31 T cell receptor beta chains derived from one specimen sequenced in a study of post-analysis software for immune sequencing data. Study-level points and caveats: Controls had lower frequencies than patients of four or five TRBV segments, which included TRBV5-6, TRBV5-1 and TRBV20-1.

No antigen has been assigned to these receptors. Tagging with unique molecular identifiers was a feature of the TCR beta cDNA libraries. In TCRdb, the PCR reads were re-called with MiXCR into one record per CDR3 protein. The sample has approximately 730,000 distinct CDR3 sequences, around 46% seen once. Sequenced input: blood. Receptor source: a girl between 10 and 17 years old with multiple sclerosis.

This clonotype showed up just a few times. This sequence joins TRBV5-1 and TRBJ2-3; weak D call: TRBD2 (6 bases). The CDR3 consists of 14 residues. Trimming took 3 bases from V and 5 from J, leaving 13 bases between them. Germline CDR1 and CDR2: SGHRS and YFSETQ. CDR3 sequence: CASSWTGALDTQYF. The CDR3 nucleotides read TGCGCCAGCAGCTGGACGGGAGCGTTAGATACGCAGTATTTT.

A few counts support this clonotype. The chain couples TRBV6-5 to TRBJ2-6, with no clear D. V was clipped by 2 bases and J by 0 bases, with 8 bases between them. Germline CDR1 reads MNHEY; CDR2 reads SVGAGI. The CDR3 totals 16 residues. The CDR3 region has the DNA TGTGCCAGCAGTTACGGATGGGACTCTGGGGCCAACGTCCTGACTTTC. Its translation is CASSYGWDSGANVLTF.

The chain is built from TRBV2 and TRBJ2-4; 11 bases match TRBD2. The CDR3 consists of 15 residues. The J segment lost 7 bases and the V segment lost 2 bases, leaving 4 bases of the junction unmatched. Germline V gene data show CDR1 as SNHLY and CDR2 as FYNNEI. The CDR3 DNA follows: TGTGCCAGCAGTGAAACTAGCGGGAGTGGGAACATTCAGTACTTC. This encodes CASSETSGSGNIQYF.

The rearrangement uses TRBV20-1 and TRBJ2-5, with 9 nucleotides matching TRBD2. The CDR3 covers 14 residues. V was clipped by 6 bases and J by 1 base; unmatched bases: 6. CDR1 DFQATT and CDR2 SNEGSKA come from the germline V gene (reference sequence). CDR3 sequence: CSALTSGPQETQYF. CDR3 coding DNA: TGCAGTGCCCTGACTAGCGGCCCCCAAGAGACCCAGTACTTC.

This clonotype occurred a few times. The chain couples TRBV6-8 to TRBJ2-5; 8 bases are shared with TRBD2. CDR1 is MNHGY and CDR2 is SAAAGT in the germline V gene. The CDR3 is made up of 13 amino acids. The J segment lost 5 bases and the V segment lost 8 bases, leaving 7 bases of the junction unmatched. CDR3 in amino acids: CASQRERRETQYF. CDR3 DNA: TGTGCCAGCCAGCGGGAGAGGCGGGAGACCCAGTACTTC.

This clonotype was picked up a small number of times. This chain links TRBV5-1 with TRBJ2-1; 14 bases are a match to TRBD2. V lost 3 bases, J lost 8 bases, and 13 bases stayed unmatched. This CDR3 region has 18 residues. The V gene's germline CDR1 is SGHRS and CDR2 YFSETQ. The DNA of the CDR3 is TGCGCCAGCAGCTCGGGACTAGCGGGAGTAAGGGGTCTGGATGAGCAGTTCTTC. This translates into CASSSGLAGVRGLDEQFF.

The V call is TRBV19, the J call TRBJ2-4; D gene unclear. This CDR3 is built from 14 residues. The germline gives CDR1 LNHDA, CDR2 SQIVND (reference sequence). Trimming cost V 8 bases and J 0 bases, with 11 bases left between them. The CDR3 sequence: CASSLILAKNIQYF. As DNA, the CDR3 is TGTGCCAGTTCACTTATATTAGCCAAAAACATTCAGTACTTC.

The chain has TRBV6-5 and TRBJ2-2; D might be TRBD2 (5 bases). Germline lookup yields CDR1 MNHEY and CDR2 SVGAGI. Trimming stripped 0 bases from V and 5 bases from J, with 7 bases between. This CDR3 is 14 amino acids long. CDR3 nucleotides: TGTGCCAGCAGTTACTCTGGGGAGACCGGGGAGCTGTTTTTT. Its translation is CASSYSGETGELFF.

V is TRBV9 and J is TRBJ2-1; D might be TRBD1 (5 bases). This CDR3 has 13 residues. The V gene lost 1 base and the J gene lost 8 bases, with 10 bases spanning the gap. Germline-derived CDR1 and CDR2 are SGDLS and YYNGEE. The CDR3 region has the DNA TGTGCCAGCAGCGTACAGGGTCCGGATGAGCAGTTCTTC. This codes for CASSVQGPDEQFF. Full variable domain (outside the CDR3, taken from reference TRBV9 and TRBJ2-1): DSGVTQTPKHLITATGQRVTLRCSPRSGDLSVYWYQQSLDQGLQFLIQYYNGEERAKGNILERFSAQQFPDLHSELNLSSLELGDSALYFCASSVQGPDEQFFGPGTRLTVL.

The chain recombines TRBV27 with TRBJ2-3; D possibly matches TRBD1 or TRBD2 (5 bases each). CDR3 length: 15 residues. Germline loops: CDR1 MNHEY, CDR2 SMNVEV (reference sequence). V lost 3 bases, J lost 1 base, and 11 bases lay in between. The CDR3, as DNA: TGTGCCAGCAGTTTTGGGGGTCGGGGCACAGATACGCAGTATTTT. The encoded protein is CASSFGGRGTDTQYF.

This chain links TRBV20-1 with TRBJ2-7; 7 positions agree with TRBD2. The J call may be mistaken, given a closer DNA end match to TRBJ2-4. CDR1 and CDR2 (germline): DFQATT, SNEGSKA (reference sequence). The CDR3 extends over 16 amino acids. The CDR3 DNA reads TGCAGTGCTGTACCGGGACTACAGACGATCAAAAACATTCAGTACTTC. Its protein product is CSAVPGLQTIKNIQYF.

This clonotype was seen only a few times. J is TRBJ2-5 and V is TRBV27; TRBD2 aligns across 14 bases. The J call may be faulty, since TRBJ2-7 better matches the DNA end. The germline CDR1 and CDR2 sequences are MNHEY and SMNVEV (reference sequence). There are 16 residues in the CDR3. The CDR3 region has the DNA TGTGCCAGCAGTTCCGGGACTAGCGGGAGTCTGTACGAGCAGTACTTC. Protein product: CASSSGTSGSLYEQYF.

There are a few counts of this clonotype. This sequence joins TRBV29-1 and TRBJ2-1; D not certain. Trimming stripped 6 bases from V and 8 bases from J, with 8 bases between. The CDR3 extends over 10 amino acids. Germline V gives CDR1 SQVTM, CDR2 ANQGSEA. The chain's CDR3 is CSVERDEQFF. For the CDR3, the DNA is TGCAGCGTAGAAAGGGATGAGCAGTTCTTC.

This clonotype was recorded a few times. The chain has TRBV4-1 and TRBJ2-5; tentatively, D is TRBD1 or TRBD2 (6 bases each). In germline, CDR1 is MGHRA, CDR2 YSYEKL. CDR3 size: 14 residues. The V end was cut by 2 bases, the J end by 4 bases, with 11 bases between. The DNA for the CDR3 is TGCGCCAGCAGCCAACCGGGGGCGGGAGAGACCCAGTACTTC. Its protein is CASSQPGAGETQYF.

The chain uses TRBV6-5 and TRBJ2-7; 9 nucleotides agree with TRBD1. Looked up from germline, CDR1 is MNHEY and CDR2 is SVGAGI. The CDR3 is 16 amino acids. The junction had 10 bases not matched to a gene; V was cut back by 4 bases and J by 3 bases. CDR3 in DNA: TGTGCCAGCAGTTTCCGGGACAGGGCGGACCACTACGAGCAGTACTTC. Translating it yields CASSFRDRADHYEQYF.

There are a few counts of this clonotype. The chain links TRBV24-1 to TRBJ2-5; D unclear. The V end lost 9 bases, the J end lost 5 bases, and 9 bases lay between the germline ends. In germline, CDR1 is KGHDR, CDR2 SFDVKD. This CDR3 has 11 amino acids. The CDR3 nucleotides read TGTGCCACCCGATGGCGGGAGACCCAGTACTTC. As protein: CATRWRETQYF.

This chain connects TRBV5-1 to TRBJ2-7; TRBD1 might be the D (5 bases). Germline CDR1 SGHRS, CDR2 YFSETQ. The CDR3 extends over 16 amino acids. The V end was cut by 3 bases, the J end by 7 bases, with 23 bases between. This CDR3 reads CASSSSTGLRYNEQYF. The CDR3 nucleotides are TGCGCCAGCAGCTCATCCACAGGATTGAGGTACAATGAGCAGTACTTC.

This chain uses TRBV7-8 with TRBJ2-5, with D perhaps TRBD2 (6 bases). CDR1 is SGHVS, CDR2 FQNEAQ, per germline. The CDR3 spans 16 residues. V was shortened by 5 bases and J by 5 bases, with 21 bases between the two germline ends. The CDR3 here is CASSGRDSTGGETQYF. CDR3 bases: TGTGCCAGCAGCGGCAGGGACTCAACTGGGGGGGAGACCCAGTACTTC. Complete variable domain (other parts from reference TRBV7-8 and TRBJ2-5): GAGVSQSPRYKVAKRGQDVALRCDPISGHVSLFWYQQALGQGPEFLTYFQNEAQLDKSGLPSDRFFAERPEGSVSTLKIQRTQQEDSAVYLCASSGRDSTGGETQYFGPGTRLLVL.

The chain uses TRBV7-2 and TRBJ2-7; D possibly corresponds to TRBD2 (6 bases). The V gene lost 0 bases and the J gene lost 3 bases, with 15 bases spanning the gap. Germline V CDR1 and CDR2: SGHTA, FQGNSA. The CDR3 contains 16 residues. This CDR3 reads CASSLAAAGLDYEQYF. CDR3 coding DNA: TGTGCCAGCAGCTTAGCTGCGGCGGGATTAGACTACGAGCAGTACTTC.

This clonotype was counted only a few times. This sequence joins TRBV18 and TRBJ2-4; possible D gene TRBD1, 5 bases. The V and J ends lost 1 base and 13 bases respectively, with 17 bases between them. Germline CDR1 KGHSH, CDR2 LQKENI. CDR3 length equals 14 residues. The CDR3: CASSPQARDDEQYF. The CDR3 nucleotides are TGTGCCAGCTCACCACAAGCCAGGGATGATGAGCAGTACTTC.

The chain joins TRBV5-1 to TRBJ2-1, with no clear D. CDR1 is SGHRS, CDR2 YFSETQ, per germline. The CDR3 has 14 residues. V was shortened by 0 bases and J by 5 bases, with 9 bases between the two germline ends. CDR3 loop: CASSLGLGNNEQFF. The CDR3 DNA reads as TGCGCCAGCAGCTTGGGACTGGGGAACAATGAGCAGTTCTTC.

The chain employs TRBV13 and TRBJ2-5, with D possibly TRBD2 on 5 matching bases. V lost 5 bases and J 0 bases, leaving 16 bases between the germline ends. There are 16 residues in the CDR3. CDR1 and CDR2 from the germline V gene are PRHDT and FYEKMQ (reference sequence). Written as DNA, the CDR3 is TGTGCCAGCAGCATAAAAAGGATGGACTACCAAGAGACCCAGTACTTC. This codes for CASSIKRMDYQETQYF.

This clonotype occurred a few times. The chain's CDR3 is CATSTPGLLSREQYF. DNA of the CDR3: TGTGCCACCTCTACTCCGGGACTATTGTCTCGCGAGCAGTACTTC. The rearrangement joins TRBV15 to TRBJ2-7; TRBD2 matches at 7 bases. V gave up 8 bases and J gave up 6 bases; unmatched junction bases: 16. Looked up from germline, CDR1 is LNHNV and CDR2 is YYDKDF (reference sequence). The CDR3 totals 15 residues.

The V call is TRBV6-6, the J call TRBJ1-1; D possibly corresponds to TRBD1 (5 bases). Trimming removed 4 bases from V and 0 bases from J, with 12 bases in between. Germline loops: CDR1 MNHNY, CDR2 SVGAGI (reference sequence). There are 15 residues in the CDR3. Here the CDR3 reads CASSWAGQLNTEAFF. The CDR3 DNA reads as TGTGCCAGCAGTTGGGCGGGGCAGCTGAACACTGAAGCTTTCTTT.

This clonotype came up once. The chain carries TRBV28 and TRBJ1-1; the D is unclear. There are 12 residues in the CDR3. V shed 6 bases and J shed 3 bases, with 8 bases lying between them. Germline assignment: CDR1 MDHEN and CDR2 SYDVKM. CDR3 residues: CASRFRYTEAFF. CDR3 in DNA: TGTGCCAGCAGATTCCGTTACACTGAAGCTTTCTTT.

Only a few counts were recorded for this clonotype. The V call is TRBV5-1, the J call TRBJ1-2, with 8 bases that match TRBD1. Germline assignment: CDR1 SGHRS and CDR2 YFSETQ. This CDR3 comprises 14 residues. Trimming at V came to 4 bases and at J to 2 bases, leaving 4 bases not matched to a gene. DNA of the CDR3: TGCGCCAGCAGCGAGGGACAGGCCAACTATGGCTACACCTTC. Protein sequence: CASSEGQANYGYTF.

J is TRBJ2-3 and V is TRBV19; a weak D match, TRBD2 (6 bases). V lost 3 bases, J lost 6 bases, and 13 bases lay in between. The CDR3 runs 14 residues. Germline V gene sequence: CDR1 LNHDA, CDR2 SQIVND (reference sequence). The CDR3: CASSMEGIADTQYF. For the CDR3, the DNA is TGTGCCAGTAGTATGGAGGGAATTGCGGATACGCAGTATTTT. The full variable domain, completed using reference TRBV19 and TRBJ2-3, is DGGITQSPKYLFRKEGQNVTLSCEQNLNHDAMYWYRQDPGQGLRLIYYSQIVNDFQKGDIAEGYSVSREKKESFPLTVTSAQKNPTAFYLCASSMEGIADTQYFGPGTRLTVL.

This clonotype was seen many times. V and J are TRBV5-1 and TRBJ2-5; D might be TRBD2 (5 bases). This CDR3 spans 16 amino acids. Per the germline V gene, CDR1 is SGHRS and CDR2 is YFSETQ. V gave up 0 bases and J gave up 2 bases, with 14 bases separating them. The CDR3, as DNA: TGCGCCAGCAGCTTGGCCGGGGTGGCAGATCAAGAGACCCAGTACTTC. Amino acid sequence: CASSLAGVADQETQYF.

This clonotype was detected once. The V and J genes are TRBV7-9 and TRBJ1-2, with 7 positions matching TRBD1. Germline V gene sequence: CDR1 SEHNR, CDR2 FQNEAQ (reference sequence). This CDR3 is 15 amino acids long. Germline trimming cut 5 bases from V and 0 bases from J; bases unmatched to any gene: 6. In DNA, the CDR3 is TGTGCCAGCAGCACCCGGGACAGTGCTAACTATGGCTACACCTTC. Protein product: CASSTRDSANYGYTF.

This clonotype has a single count. The chain is built from TRBV6-2 or TRBV6-3 and TRBJ2-7; TRBD2 matches 10 bases. The CDR3 spans 14 residues. Trimming took 8 bases from V and 6 from J; bases not matched to a gene: 10. CDR1 is MNHEY, CDR2 SVGEGT, per germline. The CDR3 nucleotides read TGTGCCAGCGGGTTAGCGGGAGGTCTGGTCGAGCAGTACTTC. It encodes CASGLAGGLVEQYF.

This clonotype was seen a single time. The rearrangement uses TRBV6-6 and TRBJ2-1; D possibly corresponds to TRBD1 (6 bases). Germline CDR1 is MNHNY and CDR2 is SVGAGI (reference sequence). This CDR3 is 13 amino acids long. Trimming removed 7 bases from V and 4 bases from J, with 11 bases in between. This chain's CDR3 is CASNGGRYNEQFF. The CDR3 coding sequence is TGTGCCAGCAATGGGGGCAGATACAATGAGCAGTTCTTC.